The 11 T cell receptor beta chains listed next were all sequenced from one sample in a study of T cell responses to AZD1222 COVID-19 vaccine. Some clones are missing from TCRdb's copy, which holds only in-frame ones; the method was immunoSEQ multiplex PCR. This table has roughly 150,000 clones, roughly 88% appearing once. Sequencing was performed on peripheral blood, taken on day 0 of AZD1222 vaccination. These receptor sequences come from an adult in good health.

This rearrangement joins TRBV11-2 to TRBJ2-7, with a weak D call TRBD1 (6 bases). Per the germline V gene, CDR1 is SGHAT and CDR2 is FQNNGV. Trimming left V 1 base short and J 4 bases short, with 23 bases between. This CDR3 region has 18 residues. CDR3 sequence: CASSLGRGQPPKNYEQYF. The CDR3 nucleotides read TGTGCCAGCAGCTTAGGAAGAGGACAGCCCCCAAAGAATTACGAGCAGTACTTC.

The chain uses TRBV5-1 and TRBJ2-2; 8 nucleotides line up with TRBD1. CDR1 and CDR2 from the germline V gene are SGHRS and YFSETQ. V was pared by 5 bases and J by 3 bases, with 12 bases of the junction left unmatched. This CDR3 is built from 17 residues. CDR3 region: CASRQVAGGADTGELFF. CDR3 bases: TGCGCCAGCAGACAAGTCGCAGGGGGCGCGGACACCGGGGAGCTGTTTTTT. The whole variable domain, filled in from reference TRBV5-1 and TRBJ2-2, reads KAGVTQTPRYLIKTRGQQVTLSCSPISGHRSVSWYQQTPGQGLQFLFEYFSETQRNKGNFPGRFSGRQFSNSRSEMNVSTLELGDSALYLCASRQVAGGADTGELFFGEGSRLTVL.

V usage is TRBV14 and J usage is TRBJ1-5, with TRBD1 matching over 12 bases. Germline V gene data show CDR1 as SGHDN and CDR2 as FVKESK. This CDR3 has 18 residues. Trimming cost V 1 base and J 6 bases; bases outside gene matches: 10. CDR3: CASSQAGEGTGGSQPQHF. In nucleotides, the CDR3 is TGTGCCAGCAGCCAAGCAGGAGAAGGGACAGGGGGCAGTCAGCCCCAGCATTTT. Together with reference TRBV14 and TRBJ1-5, the CDR3 gives the full variable domain: EAGVTQFPSHSVIEKGQTVTLRCDPISGHDNLYWYRRVMGKEIKFLLHFVKESKQDESGMPNNRFLAERTGGTYSTLKVQPAELEDSGVYFCASSQAGEGTGGSQPQHFGDGTRLSIL.

The CDR3 protein is CASSLSGRGTDTQYF. CDR3 coding DNA: TGTGCCAGCAGCTTAAGCGGGAGGGGCACAGATACGCAGTATTTT. V gene TRBV7-8 combines with J gene TRBJ2-3, with TRBD2 matching 10 bases. Germline values: CDR1 SGHVS, CDR2 FQNEAQ. This CDR3 region has 15 residues. V lost 2 bases and J lost 1; bases outside the gene matches: 0.

This rearrangement joins TRBV27 to TRBJ2-2; D could derive from TRBD1 or TRBD2 (5 bases each). CDR1 is MNHEY and CDR2 is SMNVEV in the germline V gene (reference sequence). The CDR3 runs 16 residues. The V and J ends lost 4 bases and 1 base respectively, with 13 bases between them. The CDR3 loop reads CASSWNGGLNTGELFF. The CDR3, as DNA: TGTGCCAGCAGTTGGAATGGGGGTCTGAACACCGGGGAGCTGTTTTTT.

A single count supports this clone. The chain couples TRBV30 to TRBJ1-2, with 10 positions matching TRBD1. Per germline, CDR1 GTSNPN and CDR2 SVGIG (reference sequence). The CDR3 loop spans 14 amino acids. Trimming cost V 4 bases and J 4 bases; bases outside gene matches: 6. CDR3 residues: CAWIPGTGAYGYTF. CDR3 sequence (DNA): TGTGCCTGGATTCCCGGGACAGGGGCCTATGGCTACACCTTC.

This clone was seen more than once but under ten times. CDR3 residues: CATQGQGNQPQHF. The CDR3 nucleotides are TGTGCCACCCAAGGACAGGGGAATCAGCCCCAGCATTTT. J is TRBJ1-5 and V is TRBV10-3; TRBD1 agrees at 9 bases. Germline CDR1 is ENHRY and CDR2 is SYGVKD. J was trimmed by 4 bases and V by 10 bases; bases with no gene match: 5. The CDR3 contains 13 residues.

Only one count was recorded for this clone. The CDR3 DNA is TGTGCCAGCGGACATGGAAACACCATATATTTT. It yields the protein CASGHGNTIYF. The chain links TRBV2 to TRBJ1-3; a weak D match, TRBD1 (5 bases). Germline V gene lookup returns CDR1 SNHLY and CDR2 FYNNEI. Trimming removed 8 bases from V and 3 bases from J, with 5 bases in between. The CDR3 is 11 amino acids.

CDR3 sequence: CASRTTGGAYEKLFF. The CDR3 nucleotides read TGTGCCAGCAGGACAACAGGGGGCGCATATGAAAAACTGTTTTTT. The V and J genes are TRBV6-5 and TRBJ1-4, with TRBD1 matching 9 bases. The ends lost 6 bases at V and 6 bases at J; junction bases unmatched: 8. CDR1 is MNHEY, CDR2 SVGAGI, per germline. The CDR3 length is 15 residues.

The chain carries TRBV6-5 and TRBJ2-7; D is tentatively TRBD1 or TRBD2 (5 bases each). The CDR3 has 15 residues. Trimming stripped 5 bases from V and 5 bases from J, with 19 bases between. The V gene's germline CDR1 is MNHEY and CDR2 SVGAGI. CDR3 protein: CASSNPGPLGHEQYF. The CDR3, as DNA: TGTGCCAGCAGTAACCCGGGACCCCTGGGGCACGAGCAGTACTTC.

The rearrangement links TRBV10-1 to TRBJ2-7; D is uncertain. Germline V gene sequence: CDR1 WNHNN, CDR2 SYGVQD (reference sequence). The V and J ends lost 4 bases and 1 base respectively, with 5 bases between them. There are 12 residues in the CDR3. The CDR3, as DNA: TGCGCCAGCAGTGCCCAGTCCTACGAGCAGTACTTC. As protein: CASSAQSYEQYF.